The following is a TCR beta chain sequence with its context. The entry originates in a study of siplizumab effects on memory and regulatory T cells. Sequencing was performed with immunoSEQ multiplex PCR; in TCRdb, only in-frame clones are kept and a portion is missing. The repertoire holds tens of thousands of clones, roughly 89% seen once, with roughly 28% in the top ten. The TCR comes from a human donor in good health. Sequences were obtained from CD8+ T cells sorted from blood.

The CDR3 DNA is TGTGCCAGTAGTATTGGGAAGGTCGAGCAGTTCTTC. As protein: CASSIGKVEQFF. The rearrangement joins TRBV19 to TRBJ2-1; D is unresolved. V was cut by 3 bases and J by 10 bases, with 10 bases left in between. CDR3 size: 12 residues. Germline V CDR1 and CDR2: LNHDA, SQIVND (reference sequence). The full variable domain, completed using reference TRBV19 and TRBJ2-1, is DGGITQSPKYLFRKEGQNVTLSCEQNLNHDAMYWYRQDPGQGLRLIYYSQIVNDFQKGDIAEGYSVSREKKESFPLTVTSAQKNPTAFYLCASSIGKVEQFFGPGTRLTVL.